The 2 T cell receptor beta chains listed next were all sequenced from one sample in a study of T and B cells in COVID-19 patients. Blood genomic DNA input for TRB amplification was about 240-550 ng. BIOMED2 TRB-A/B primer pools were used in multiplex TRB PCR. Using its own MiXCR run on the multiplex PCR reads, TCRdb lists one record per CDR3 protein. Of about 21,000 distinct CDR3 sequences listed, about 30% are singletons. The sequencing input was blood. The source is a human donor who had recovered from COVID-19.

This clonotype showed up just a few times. As DNA, the CDR3 is TGTGCCAGCAGTGATCATTTGCCCAGGGAACCGTACTTC. Encoded protein: CASSDHLPREPYF. This rearrangement joins TRBV6-1 to TRBJ2-7, with D tentatively TRBD1 (5 bases). Germline V gives CDR1 MNHNS, CDR2 SASEGT. V was clipped by 3 bases and J by 12 bases, with 18 bases between them. The CDR3 contains 13 residues.

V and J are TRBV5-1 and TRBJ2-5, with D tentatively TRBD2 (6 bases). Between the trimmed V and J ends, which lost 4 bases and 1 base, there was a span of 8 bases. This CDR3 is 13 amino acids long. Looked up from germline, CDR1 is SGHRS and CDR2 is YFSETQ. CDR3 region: CASSGGFQETQYF. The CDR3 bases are TGCGCCAGCAGCGGGGGGTTCCAAGAGACCCAGTACTTC.